This T cell receptor (beta chain) was identified in a study of cytomegalovirus exposure and HLA in healthy donors. The study ran its PCR with 60 Vbeta and 13 Jbeta primers. Produced via immunoSEQ multiplex PCR; TCRdb's table is partial and in-frame only. The repertoire holds about 210,000 clones, with roughly 79% as singletons. V was clipped by 4 bases and J by 0 bases, with 16 bases between them. The germline CDR1 and CDR2 sequences are MDHEN and SYDVKM. The CDR3 has 16 residues. The gene calls are TRBV28 and TRBJ2-7; tentative D call: TRBD1 (5 bases). Sequencing was performed on PBMCs. This TCR was sampled from a male donor in good health and CMV-seronegative. CDR3 amino acids: CASSSPPDSTSYEQYF. The CDR3 DNA sequence: TGTGCCAGCAGTTCTCCCCCCGACAGTACCTCCTACGAGCAGTACTTC.